Described below is a single T cell receptor (beta chain) sequence and its context. A much larger clone sits a single nucleotide away, making a read error possible. The source of the sample is a study of regulatory T cells in long-lasting Graves disease. Time point defined: newly diagnosed GD, antithyroid drugs for less than 3 months. The TCR library was made from RNA that had been extracted from PBMCs in TRIzol. Building of the TCR beta libraries involved iRepertoire HTBI primers and Arm-PCR of CDR3 regions. As processed by the authors: The study identified 50 to 70 TRBV and some 15 TRBJ segments across samples. From the multiplex PCR reads, TCRdb called clonotypes with MiXCR, one entry per CDR3 protein. TCRdb's processing, not the authors' own work, is the source of the V and J calls. In the table there are 440,000 or so distinct CDR3 sequences, about 17% of which are singletons. This same sample was also taken into another study, of T cells in Graves' hyperthyroidism and ophthalmopathy. That work states: Primed by the HTBI set, a first-round RT-PCR was run on the TCR CDR3.

The sequence was obtained from a woman aged 30 to 39 with Graves disease. Sample: peripheral blood mononuclear cells (PBMCs), taken at new diagnosis, from a patient treated with antithyroid drugs.

The CDR3 here is CASNDKGSWETQHF. In DNA, the CDR3 is TGTGCCAGCAACGACAAGGGATCCTGGGAGACCCAGCACTTC. The chain joins TRBV6-1 to TRBJ2-5; D possibly corresponds to TRBD2 (5 bases). CDR1 and CDR2 from the germline V gene are MNHNS and SASEGT. This CDR3 region has 14 residues.